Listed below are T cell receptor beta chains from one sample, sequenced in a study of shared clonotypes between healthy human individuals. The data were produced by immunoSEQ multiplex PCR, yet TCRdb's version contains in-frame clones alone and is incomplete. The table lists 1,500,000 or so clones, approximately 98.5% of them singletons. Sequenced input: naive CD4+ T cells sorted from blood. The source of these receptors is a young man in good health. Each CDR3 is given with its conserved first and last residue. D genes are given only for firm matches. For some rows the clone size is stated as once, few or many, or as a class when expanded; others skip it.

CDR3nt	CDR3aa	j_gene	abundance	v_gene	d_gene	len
TGTGCCAGCAGCCCCGTCGCGGGAACAGGGACCCAGTACTTC	CASSPVAGTGTQYF	TRBJ2-5	NA	TRBV5-4	NA	14
TGTGCCAGCAGCCGAATCCGTGGACAGGGGAACTATGGCTACACCTTC	CASSRIRGQGNYGYTF	TRBJ1-2	NA	TRBV11-2	TRBD1	16
TGTGCCATCAGTGAGTCGCGGCTAGTGGCAGATACGCAGTATTTT	CAISESRLVADTQYF	TRBJ2-3	NA	TRBV10-3	NA	15
TGTGCCAGCTCACTGGCGGAGACCGGGGAGCTGTTTTTT	CASSLAETGELFF	TRBJ2-2	once	TRBV18	NA	13
TGTGCCAGCAGCCAAGATCTCCGGACCGTCCTCAATGAGCAGTTCTTC	CASSQDLRTVLNEQFF	TRBJ2-1	NA	TRBV14	NA	16
TGTGCCAGCAGCTTCCTATCGACTAGCGGGAGTGACAATGAGCAGTTCTTC	CASSFLSTSGSDNEQFF	TRBJ2-1	NA	TRBV7-2	TRBD2	17
TGTGCCACCAGCAACGGGGGGAACGGCGAGCAGTACTTC	CATSNGGNGEQYF	TRBJ2-7	NA	TRBV15	TRBD2	13
TGTGCCAGCAGGGGAGTCGTATCCTCCTACGAGCAGTACTTC	CASRGVVSSYEQYF	TRBJ2-7	NA	TRBV28	NA	14
TGTGCCTGGAGCCTGCTGGTTCAAGAGACCCAGTACTTC	CAWSLLVQETQYF	TRBJ2-5	NA	TRBV30	NA	13
TGTGCCAGCAGGGTGACAGGGGGCATCTATGGCTACACCTTC	CASRVTGGIYGYTF	TRBJ1-2	NA	TRBV28	TRBD1	14
TGTGCCAGCAGCGAAGGCGGGGAGACCCAGTACTTC	CASSEGGETQYF	TRBJ2-5	once	TRBV27	NA	12
TGCGCCAGCAGCTTGGTCGACAGGGGTTACGAGCAGTACTTC	CASSLVDRGYEQYF	TRBJ2-7	NA	TRBV5-1	TRBD1	14
TGTGCCAGCAGCTTACTCCAGGGCAGGGCCACTGAAGCTTTCTTT	CASSLLQGRATEAFF	TRBJ1-1	NA	TRBV7-9	NA	15
TGTGCCAGCAGTCAACTAGCGGGAGGGCCATGGGAGCAGTTCTTC	CASSQLAGGPWEQFF	TRBJ2-1	NA	TRBV6-4	TRBD2	15
TGTGCCACCAGCAGAGATACACGAAAAGAGACCCAGTACTTC	CATSRDTRKETQYF	TRBJ2-5	NA	TRBV15	NA	14
TGTGCCAGCAGCTTCTACAGGTACGAGCAGTACTTC	CASSFYRYEQYF	TRBJ2-7	NA	TRBV5-5	NA	12
TGTGCCAGCAAGGCGGGCGTGGCGATCGGAAACACCATATATTTT	CASKAGVAIGNTIYF	TRBJ1-3	NA	TRBV6-5	NA	15
TGTGCCAGCAGTGGAAACAGGGTGACTAATGAAAAACTGTTTTTT	CASSGNRVTNEKLFF	TRBJ1-4	NA	TRBV25-1	NA	15
TGTGCCAGCAGTTTTCTGGGACAGGATCACAATGAGCAGTTCTTC	CASSFLGQDHNEQFF	TRBJ2-1	NA	TRBV28	TRBD1	15
TGTGCCACCAGCAGACCGAAGGGCAGGGTGGTGGGCACTGAAGCTTTCTTT	CATSRPKGRVVGTEAFF	TRBJ1-1	NA	TRBV15	NA	17
TGTGCCAGCAGCGTAGTTCGCGGGACAGATGCTTTCTTT	CASSVVRGTDAFF	TRBJ1-1	NA	TRBV9	TRBD1	13
TGTGCCTGGAGTCCCCCCAATAGAGCGTACCAAGAGACCCAGTACTTC	CAWSPPNRAYQETQYF	TRBJ2-5	NA	TRBV30	NA	16
TGTGCCAGCAGCGCCCGTGAGTCCTACAATGAGCAGTTCTTC	CASSARESYNEQFF	TRBJ2-1	NA	TRBV11-1	NA	14
TGTGCCAGCAGCCAACCGGGACAGACCGATCAGCCCCAGCATTTT	CASSQPGQTDQPQHF	TRBJ1-5	NA	TRBV4-2	TRBD1	15
TGTGCCAGTAGTAGACGGGGGGCTACTGAAGCTTTCTTT	CASSRRGATEAFF	TRBJ1-1	NA	TRBV19	NA	13
TGTGCCAGCAGGGGACTAGCGCGTTACAATGAGCAGTTCTTC	CASRGLARYNEQFF	TRBJ2-1	NA	TRBV27	TRBD2	14
TGTGCCAGCAGCGTCTCAACTAGCGAGAACATTCAGTACTTC	CASSVSTSENIQYF	TRBJ2-4	NA	TRBV9	TRBD2	14
TGTGCCAGCAGCCAAGGGTGGGTGACTTACACTGAAGCTTTCTTT	CASSQGWVTYTEAFF	TRBJ1-1	NA	TRBV14	NA	15
TGTGCCAGTAGAACCCTCCGTGGGCACAATGAGCAGTTCTTC	CASRTLRGHNEQFF	TRBJ2-1	NA	TRBV19	NA	14
TGTGCCAGCAGTTGGCGCGGGAGGGCCGAGAATGACCAGTACTTC	CASSWRGRAENDQYF	TRBJ2-5	once	TRBV6-5	TRBD2	15
TGTGCCAGCAGCGATGGGGGCAATCAGCCCCAGCATTTT	CASSDGGNQPQHF	TRBJ1-5	NA	TRBV7-2	NA	13
TGCGCCAGCAGCCCTAAACTAGCGGGAGGGGATGAGCAGTTCTTC	CASSPKLAGGDEQFF	TRBJ2-1	NA	TRBV4-3	TRBD2	15
TGTGCCAGCAGTGGGGATGCAACTAATGAAAAACTGTTTTTT	CASSGDATNEKLFF	TRBJ1-4	NA	TRBV6-5	NA	14
TGCGCCAGCAGCGCTCAGGGATCAACTGAAGCTTTCTTT	CASSAQGSTEAFF	TRBJ1-1	NA	TRBV5-1	NA	13
TGTGCCAGCAGTGAGAGGGGGGACAGGGTAGGCGGGAGCAATCAGCCCCAGCATTTT	CASSERGDRVGGSNQPQHF	TRBJ1-5	NA	TRBV6-1	TRBD1	19